The 21 T cell receptor beta chains in this list originate from one sample, sequenced in a study of T cell repertoires in cytomegalovirus infection (dated 2019 in TCRdb). The instrument given in TCRdb is Illumina HiSeq 1500. The raw public data were reprocessed by TCRdb itself: fastp quality trimming at Q25, MiXCR clonotype calling, in-frame beta chains only. One record per CDR3 amino acid sequence lists the most common genes and DNA. The sample table lists some 800,000 distinct CDR3 sequences, about 29% of them with a count of one. The ten largest clones add up to around 14% of the sample. What the treatment or condition label conveys for this sample: in vitro stimulation with specific CMV peptide epitopes to enrich CMV-specific T cells. Antigens of these TCRs are unknown. The source was cultured CD8+ T cells from PBMCs, collected from culture after CMV antigen stimulation. The receptors shown here come from a human donor in good health (CMV status not recorded). Some clones in this sample may be carry-over from other donors' samples.

The rearrangement links TRBV10-3 to TRBJ1-4; 9 bases line up with TRBD1. The CDR3 consists of 16 residues. With V trimmed by 2 bases and J by 7 bases, 8 bases remained unmatched. Germline values: CDR1 ENHRY, CDR2 SYGVKD. CDR3: CAISEPGQGSSEKLFF. The CDR3 region has the DNA TGTGCCATCAGTGAGCCGGGACAGGGATCGAGTGAAAAACTGTTTTTT.

Here the CDR3 reads CASSSGRGAVAGANVLTF. The CDR3 region has the DNA TGTGCCAGCAGCTCAGGACGGGGCGCAGTGGCTGGGGCCAACGTCCTGACTTTC. The V call is TRBV7-6, the J call TRBJ2-6, with D perhaps TRBD1 or TRBD2 (5 bases each). Germline V gene sequence: CDR1 SGHVS, CDR2 FNYEAQ. The CDR3 length is 18 residues. The V and J ends lost 4 bases and 2 bases respectively, with 18 bases between them.

In its sample, this clonotype was seen a few times. Its ends do not fully match the called genes, so a read error is possible. The rearrangement links TRBV19 to TRBJ2-1; unclear D gene. The CDR3 is made up of 20 amino acids. Germline CDR1 reads LNHDA; CDR2 reads SQIVND (reference sequence). The CDR3 is CASSLDTGFRISISYNEQFF. The DNA for the CDR3 is TGTGCCAGTAGTCTAGACACCGGGTTCCGCATATCTATTTCCTACAATGAGCAGTTCTTC.

This clonotype was seen many times. This chain connects TRBV7-6 to TRBJ2-2; tentatively, D is TRBD1 (7 bases). This CDR3 is 16 amino acids long. CDR1 is SGHVS and CDR2 is FNYEAQ in the germline V gene. The V end lost 5 bases, the J end lost 5 bases, and 18 bases lay between the germline ends. The CDR3 loop is CASSPQTGRMTGELFF. The CDR3 DNA reads TGTGCCAGCAGCCCCCAGACAGGGAGGATGACCGGGGAGCTGTTTTTT.

This clonotype was detected a few times. The chain uses TRBV12-3 or TRBV12-4 and TRBJ2-2, with 8 bases that match TRBD1. The V segment lost 1 base and the J segment 5 bases; nucleotides outside the gene matches: 3. The length of the CDR3 is 15 residues. CDR3 sequence (DNA): TGTGCCAGCAGTTTAGTGGGACAGGCTACCGGGGAGCTGTTTTTT. Encoded protein: CASSLVGQATGELFF.

This clonotype appeared a few times. The chain joins TRBV7-8 to TRBJ2-7, with D unresolved. The CDR3 runs 13 residues. Per the germline V gene, CDR1 is SGHVS and CDR2 is FQNEAQ. V was clipped by 5 bases and J by 3 bases, with 11 bases between them. The CDR3 spells CASSHGPDYEQYF. As DNA, the CDR3 is TGTGCCAGCAGCCACGGACCGGACTACGAGCAGTACTTC.

The chain joins TRBV19 to TRBJ1-5; 7 nucleotides agree with TRBD1. Looked up from germline, CDR1 is LNHDA and CDR2 is SQIVND (reference sequence). The trim removed 5 bases at V and 5 bases at J, leaving 6 bases unmatched. This CDR3 has 14 residues. The DNA for the CDR3 is TGTGCCAGTAGTCCCCGAGGGGGCCATCAGCCCCAGCATTTT. Protein product: CASSPRGGHQPQHF.

This clonotype was seen only a few times. This chain connects TRBV11-2 to TRBJ2-7; 8 bases match TRBD1. CDR1 and CDR2 (germline): SGHAT, FQNNGV. Trimming at V came to 4 bases and at J to 3 bases, leaving 5 bases not matched to a gene. The CDR3 runs to 14 residues. CDR3 loop: CASSSGQGLYEQYF. The CDR3 DNA follows: TGTGCCAGCAGCTCCGGACAGGGACTCTACGAGCAGTACTTC.

This clonotype has more than one count but fewer than ten. The J gene is TRBJ2-7, the V gene TRBV10-3, with TRBD1 identical over 9 bases. Trimming cost V 2 bases and J 2 bases; bases outside gene matches: 16. The CDR3 sequence is 19 residues long. Germline CDR1 ENHRY, CDR2 SYGVKD. CDR3 sequence: CAISEKVIGQGSPTYEQYF. DNA of the CDR3: TGTGCCATCAGTGAGAAAGTAATCGGACAGGGGTCCCCTACCTACGAGCAGTACTTC.

The gene calls are TRBV7-9 and TRBJ1-4, with 9 bases fitting TRBD1. The CDR3 is 15 amino acids. J lost 9 bases, V lost 5 bases, and 10 bases had no gene match. Per the germline V gene, CDR1 is SEHNR and CDR2 is FQNEAQ (reference sequence). In DNA form, the CDR3 reads TGTGCCAGCAGCGGCCCCGGGACAGGGAAACAAAAACTGTTTTTT. Translation: CASSGPGTGKQKLFF.

The V call is TRBV20-1, the J call TRBJ1-2; D call uncertain. Germline V gene lookup returns CDR1 DFQATT and CDR2 SNEGSKA (reference sequence). The CDR3 has 12 amino acids. V lost 5 bases and J lost 6, with 13 bases in between. The CDR3 loop is CSAPWAFDGYTF. CDR3 coding DNA: TGCAGTGCTCCGTGGGCATTTGATGGCTACACCTTC.

The chain links TRBV19 to TRBJ1-1; possibly TRBD1 for D (6 bases). The V end was cut by 4 bases, the J end by 1 base, with 10 bases between. Germline-derived CDR1 and CDR2 are LNHDA and SQIVND (reference sequence). This CDR3 spans 14 amino acids. The CDR3 region has the DNA TGTGCCAGTAGTAATGGGGGCCCGAACACTGAAGCTTTCTTT. Protein: CASSNGGPNTEAFF.

CDR3 sequence reads: CASSPTRGGPGLRPEAFF. For the CDR3, the DNA is TGTGCCAGCAGCCCCACACGGGGAGGGCCGGGACTCCGTCCTGAAGCTTTCTTT. The chain uses TRBV7-9 and TRBJ1-1, with D possibly being TRBD1 (5 bases). V lost 5 bases, J lost 6 bases, and 28 bases lay in between. Germline V lookup: CDR1 SEHNR, CDR2 FQNEAQ (reference sequence). CDR3 length: 18 amino acids. The complete variable domain, with remaining parts taken from reference TRBV7-9 and TRBJ1-1, reads DTGVSQNPRHKITKRGQNVTFRCDPISEHNRLYWYRQTLGQGPEFLTYFQNEAQLEKSRLLSDRFSAERPKGSFSTLEIQRTEQGDSAMYLCASSPTRGGPGLRPEAFFGQGTRLTVV.

The chain recombines TRBV6-5 with TRBJ2-3, with 10 nucleotides matching TRBD2. V was clipped by 6 bases and J by 0 bases; unmatched bases: 6. The CDR3 consists of 16 residues. Germline CDR1 is MNHEY and CDR2 is SVGAGI. CDR3 DNA: TGTGCCAGCAGACCCTGGACTAGCGGTAGCACAGATACGCAGTATTTT. Protein: CASRPWTSGSTDTQYF.

This clonotype has only a few counts. The DNA is left out, because the CDR3 cannot be placed on it with certainty; the CDR3 is given as TCRdb lists it. The rearrangement joins TRBV11-2 to TRBJ1-5; the table's D gene call, TRBD1, was not cross checked with the DNA. Germline lookup yields CDR1 SGHAT and CDR2 FQNNGV. The CDR3 contains 21 residues when both ends are counted. The CDR3 is CASSLGFVLDRDSIAISPSIF.

J is TRBJ1-5 and V is TRBV12-3 or TRBV12-4; TRBD1 matches 8 bases. The CDR3 loop spans 14 amino acids. The V segment lost 0 bases and the J segment 7 bases; nucleotides outside the gene matches: 2. CDR3 sequence: CASSLARGHQPQHF. The CDR3 region has the DNA TGTGCCAGCAGTTTAGCCAGGGGGCACCAGCCCCAGCATTTT.

The V gene is TRBV12-3 or TRBV12-4, the J gene TRBJ2-5; 12 nucleotides line up with TRBD2. CDR3 length equals 16 residues. V lost 5 bases and J lost 4; bases outside the gene matches: 8. DNA for the CDR3: TGTGCCAGCAGTCCGCTAGCGGGGGGGCCGTTAGAGACCCAGTACTTC. Translation gives CASSPLAGGPLETQYF.

V is TRBV7-6 and J is TRBJ1-1, with 8 bases lining up with TRBD1. V lost 5 bases and J lost 5; bases outside the gene matches: 7. CDR1 and CDR2 from the germline V gene are SGHVS and FNYEAQ. The CDR3 is made up of 14 amino acids. CDR3 loop: CASSATGGGTEAFF. The CDR3 bases are TGTGCCAGCAGCGCAACAGGGGGGGGAACTGAAGCTTTCTTT.

V and J are TRBV24-1 and TRBJ1-2, with D maybe TRBD1 (5 bases). With 3 bases removed from V and 8 bases from J, the gap between germline ends came to 15 bases. Germline V gene lookup returns CDR1 KGHDR and CDR2 SFDVKD. The length of the CDR3 is 14 residues. The CDR3 sequence: CATSDGGRVTGYTF. As DNA, the CDR3 is TGTGCCACCAGTGATGGGGGGAGGGTGACCGGCTACACCTTC.

The sample holds a few counts of this clonotype. This chain uses TRBV7-6 with TRBJ2-5; TRBD1 agrees at 9 bases. Unmatched junction bases numbered 2, after V lost 5 bases and J lost 4 bases. The V gene's germline CDR1 is SGHVS and CDR2 FNYEAQ. The CDR3 has 13 amino acids. CDR3: CASSPDRGETQYF. CDR3 bases: TGTGCCAGCAGCCCGGACAGGGGAGAGACCCAGTACTTC.

This clonotype was picked up a small number of times. This sequence joins TRBV29-1 and TRBJ1-1; no clear D gene. With 5 bases removed from V and 1 base from J, the gap between germline ends came to 14 bases. This CDR3 comprises 14 residues. From germline, CDR1 is SQVTM and CDR2 ANQGSEA. The CDR3 DNA is TGCAGCGTTCGCCCGACCGACCCGAACACTGAAGCTTTCTTT. Translated, it gives CSVRPTDPNTEAFF.